In its sample, the clone carrying this TCR beta chain was seen many times. Noted time point: sample taken at primary tumor resection. No cell sorting; template was whole RNA from tumor, lung tissue or PBMC. A total of about 73 untreated early-stage non-small cell lung cancer patients served as donors. The CDR3 spans 14 residues. V lost 4 bases and J 3 bases, leaving 14 bases between the germline ends. CDR1 is SGHKS and CDR2 is YYEKEE in the germline V gene (reference sequence). TCRdb re-analysed the 5' RACE reads in MiXCR, keeping a single row per CDR3 protein. The table has tens of thousands of distinct CDR3 sequences, 5.8% seen once. The data originate from a study of spatial heterogeneity in lung cancer.

Sequenced here: PBMCs, sampled at surgery. The V and J genes are TRBV5-5 and TRBJ2-7; tentatively, D is TRBD1 (5 bases). The TCR comes from a male donor with early-stage non-small cell lung cancer. CDR3 in DNA: TGTGCCAGCAGCCCGTCCCCAGGGTTCTACGAGCAGTACTTC. Protein product: CASSPSPGFYEQYF.